These T cell receptor beta chains were read from a single sample in a study of T cell repertoires in cytomegalovirus infection. From the reads, TCRdb called clonotypes with MiXCR, one entry per CDR3 protein. The table includes 400,000 to 600,000 distinct CDR3 sequences, 42% detected once. These receptors have no known antigen. This material consisted of cultured PBMCs, taken from culture after CMV antigen stimulation. Receptor source: a human donor in good health (CMV status not recorded). Some clones in this sample may be carry-over from other donors' samples. The CDR3 runs from the conserved cysteine through the conserved F or W. The D gene is left open where the match is weak. Size values are once, few and many counts, or a class for expanded clones, and some rows have none.

d_call clone_size j_call v_call cdr3_aa cdr3_nt
- - TRBJ2-5 TRBV4-1 CASSPTTVRTALWTQYF TGCGCCAGCAGCCCCACCACGGTACGGACGGCGCTATGGACCCAGTACTTC
TRBD1 - TRBJ2-1 TRBV7-4 CASSSLTRDSQFF TGTGCCAGCAGCTCACTCACCCGGGACAGTCAGTTCTTC
- few TRBJ2-1 TRBV7-2 CASSLERGRGSNEQFF TGTGCCAGCAGCTTAGAACGGGGGAGAGGGTCCAATGAGCAGTTCTTC
- - TRBJ2-7 TRBV2 CASSEGADFHYEQYF TGTGCCAGCAGTGAAGGGGCGGATTTTCACTACGAGCAGTACTTC
- - TRBJ2-5 TRBV7-2 CASSYHRDTQYF TGTGCCAGCAGCTACCATAGGGATACCCAGTACTTC
- few TRBJ2-7 TRBV27 CASSQGTSGSAYEQYF TGTGCCAGCAGTCAAGGGACGAGCGGGTCGGCCTACGAGCAGTACTTC
- few TRBJ1-2 TRBV24-1 CATSDPRMGYTF TGTGCCACCAGTGACCCGAGGATGGGCTACACCTTC
TRBD2 - TRBJ2-7 TRBV20-1 CSASPGGGVKQYF TGCAGTGCCTCCCCGGGGGGTGGGGTCAAGCAGTACTTC
- - TRBJ2-3 TRBV7-8 CASSLGCTDTQYF TGTGCCAGCAGCTTGGGATGCACAGATACGCAGTATTTT
- once TRBJ2-7 TRBV5-4 CASSSGGAPPYEQYF TGTGCCAGCAGCTCCGGTGGGGCGCCTCCCTACGAGCAGTACTTC
TRBD1 many TRBJ2-3 TRBV7-2 CASSSRQGNTQYF TGTGCCAGCAGCTCTCGACAGGGCAATACGCAGTATTTT
TRBD2 - TRBJ2-2 TRBV20-1 CSATSGGTGELFF TGCAGTGCTACTAGCGGTGGCACCGGGGAGCTGTTTTTT
- - TRBJ2-5 TRBV7-9 CASSPALVETQYF TGTGCCAGCAGCCCCGCGCTAGTTGAGACCCAGTACTTC
TRBD2 many TRBJ2-4 TRBV7-2 CASSLGGIQYF TGTGCCAGCAGCTTGGGGGGGATTCAGTACTTC
TRBD1 - TRBJ2-7 TRBV7-4 CATSRIGQGKNELGPEDEQYF TGTGCCACCAGCCGGATAGGACAGGGGAAAAACGAACTAGGGCCGGAGGACGAGCAGTACTTC
TRBD2 - TRBJ2-3 TRBV10-3 CAISSGGAMDTQYF TGTGCCATCAGTAGCGGGGGGGCCATGGATACGCAGTATTTT
TRBD1 few TRBJ2-7 TRBV7-2 CASSLRTGTNYEQYF TGTGCCAGCAGCTTACGGACAGGGACAAACTACGAGCAGTACTTC
- - TRBJ2-7 TRBV6-2/TRBV6-3 CASTQQSSYEQYF TGTGCCAGCACTCAACAGAGCTCCTACGAGCAGTACTTC
- many TRBJ1-1 TRBV7-2 CASSLEGGRVSWNTEAFF TGTGCCAGCAGCTTAGAGGGGGGGCGGGTAAGCTGGAACACTGAAGCTTTCTTT
- few TRBJ1-1 TRBV7-2 CASSLLDGTTEAFF TGTGCCAGCAGCTTACTGGACGGCACCACTGAAGCTTTCTTT
- - TRBJ1-3 TRBV7-2 CASSQTNRLFNTIYF TGTGCCAGCAGCCAAACCAACAGGCTTTTCAACACCATATATTTT
- few TRBJ1-3 TRBV4-2 CASSQEPGGGNTIYF TGTGCCAGCAGCCAAGAGCCGGGGGGAGGAAACACCATATATTTT
TRBD2 - TRBJ2-1 TRBV11-3 CASSGSDDSGKYNEQFF TGTGCCAGCAGCGGGAGTGATGATAGCGGGAAGTACAATGAGCAGTTCTTC
- - TRBJ2-7 TRBV10-3 CAIRSGTDYEQYF TGTGCCATCCGTTCAGGGACCGACTACGAGCAGTACTTC
- few TRBJ2-5 TRBV6-6 CASTPIGVPETQYF TGTGCCAGCACCCCTATTGGAGTCCCGGAGACCCAGTACTTC
TRBD2 once TRBJ2-3 TRBV23-1 CASRSSGKTDTQYF TGCGCCAGCAGAAGTAGCGGGAAAACAGATACGCAGTATTTT
- few TRBJ1-4 TRBV7-8 CASSPGRGDEKLFF TGTGCCAGCAGCCCCGGCCGGGGTGATGAAAAACTGTTTTTT
- - TRBJ2-3 TRBV24-1 CATSDGFELTDTQYF TGTGCCACCAGTGACGGATTTGAACTCACAGATACGCAGTATTTT
- - TRBJ1-2 TRBV7-6 CASSLTGTDNYGYTF TGTGCCAGCAGCTTGACCGGGACGGATAACTATGGCTACACCTTC
- - TRBJ2-4 TRBV4-1 CASSQVAGNENIQYF TGCGCCAGCAGCCAAGTTGCCGGGAACGAAAACATTCAGTACTTC
- - TRBJ2-2 TRBV6-2/TRBV6-3 CASSLVFTGELFF TGTGCCAGCAGTCTGGTGTTCACCGGGGAGCTGTTTTTT
- - TRBJ1-1 TRBV7-2 CASSVVWSSEAFF TGTGCCAGCAGCGTGGTCTGGTCGTCTGAAGCTTTCTTT